These T cell receptor beta chains were read from a single sample in a study of cytomegalovirus exposure and HLA in healthy donors. Only in-frame clones appear in the TCRdb table, and some are missing; sequencing was by immunoSEQ multiplex PCR. Of around 200,000 clones in the sample, roughly 79% were seen once. The sequenced material came from PBMCs. Receptor source: a male donor in good health and CMV-seronegative. The CDR3 runs from the conserved cysteine through the conserved F or W. Each record gives: V gene, D gene, J gene, clone size, CDR3 DNA, CDR3 protein. D genes are given only for firm matches. A clone size is listed for some rows: how often the clone was seen (once, few, many), or a class if it is expanded.

TRBV2	TRBD2	TRBJ2-2	.	TGTGCCAGCAACTCGGCTCGGACTAGCGGGGGCACCGGGGAGCTGTTTTTT	CASNSARTSGGTGELFF
TRBV2	.	TRBJ1-1	.	TGTGCCAGCAGCAAAGGGGAGGGGAACACTGAAGCTTTCTTT	CASSKGEGNTEAFF
TRBV20-1	.	TRBJ2-7	.	TGCAGTGCTAGAGCGGCCTACGAGCAGTACTTC	CSARAAYEQYF
TRBV6-5	.	TRBJ1-1	.	TGTGCCAGCAGTTACTCGGCTCCACCGAACACTGAAGCTTTCTTT	CASSYSAPPNTEAFF
TRBV5-1	.	TRBJ2-7	few	TGCGCCAGCAGCTTGAACGGGGGCTACGAGCAGTACTTC	CASSLNGGYEQYF
TRBV5-1	TRBD1	TRBJ2-3	.	TGCGCCAGCAGCTTGTGGGACAGGGGGCACGGGAGGACAGATACGCAGTATTTT	CASSLWDRGHGRTDTQYF
TRBV14	.	TRBJ2-1	few	TGTGCCAGCAGCCACCGATGGGGCATTGGAGCGTACAATGAGCAGTTCTTC	CASSHRWGIGAYNEQFF
TRBV29-1	.	TRBJ2-3	once	TGCAGCGTTATTATGGATACGCAGTATTTT	CSVIMDTQYF
TRBV27	.	TRBJ2-1	.	TGTGCCAGCAGTTTTTCAGCGTCCAATGAGCAGTTCTTC	CASSFSASNEQFF
TRBV7-9	TRBD2	TRBJ2-1	.	TGTGCCAGCAGCTACCCGGGACTAGCGGGAGGGAATGAGCAGTTCTTC	CASSYPGLAGGNEQFF
TRBV28	TRBD2	TRBJ2-1	.	TGTGCCAGCAGCCTCACTAGCGGGGGGGGAGATGAGCAGTTCTTC	CASSLTSGGGDEQFF
TRBV2	TRBD1	TRBJ1-6	.	TGTGCCAGCACCCCCCCCGGGACAGAAAAAACACCCCTCCACTTT	CASTPPGTEKTPLHF
TRBV4-2	.	TRBJ1-6	.	TGTGCCAGCAGCCAAGATCGGGATCCTAATTCACCCCTCCACTTT	CASSQDRDPNSPLHF
TRBV6-1	.	TRBJ1-5	.	TGTGCCAGCGGGGGCAGGGCGGACAATCAGCCCCAGCATTTT	CASGGRADNQPQHF
TRBV2	TRBD1	TRBJ2-7	.	TGTGCCAGCAGTGCACGACAGGGCCCCTACGAGCAGTACTTC	CASSARQGPYEQYF
TRBV7-9	.	TRBJ2-7	.	TGTGCCAGCACCCTTGGGGGCAGATCCTACGAGCAGTACTTC	CASTLGGRSYEQYF
TRBV15	.	TRBJ2-1	.	TGTGCCACCAGCAGACACAGCAGCTCCTACAATGAGCAGTTCTTC	CATSRHSSSYNEQFF
TRBV29-1	TRBD2	TRBJ2-5	.	TGCAGCGCTGGAGCGGGAGCCAGCCAAGAGACCCAGTACTTC	CSAGAGASQETQYF
TRBV9	.	TRBJ1-6	once	TGTGCCAGCAGCGGGGGACATCTAAATTCACCCCTCCACTTT	CASSGGHLNSPLHF
TRBV5-1	TRBD2	TRBJ2-3	.	TGCGCCAGCAGCCTGGGAGGACTAGCGGGAGATACGCAGTATTTT	CASSLGGLAGDTQYF
TRBV9	TRBD1	TRBJ1-5	once	TGTGCCAGCAGCGTTTCAGGGGGCGAGCAGCCCCAGCATTTT	CASSVSGGEQPQHF
TRBV15	.	TRBJ1-5	few	TGTGCCACCAGCAGAGTTTCGCAGGGTGGTCCCCAGCATTTT	CATSRVSQGGPQHF
TRBV15	TRBD1	TRBJ1-5	.	TGTGCCACCAGCAGGACAGGGGGGCAGCCCCAGCATTTT	CATSRTGGQPQHF
TRBV28	.	TRBJ2-7	few	TGTGCCAGCAGTTTTACGAGAGGCTCGCACTACGAGCAGTACTTC	CASSFTRGSHYEQYF
TRBV7-9	.	TRBJ2-7	once	TGTGCCAGCAGCTTAGTTCGGGGGGCCTACTCCTACGAGCAGTACTTC	CASSLVRGAYSYEQYF
TRBV4-2	TRBD2	TRBJ2-1	.	TGTGCCAGCAGCCAATACGGGACTAGCGAGGGTGAGCAGTTCTTC	CASSQYGTSEGEQFF
TRBV27	TRBD2	TRBJ2-5	.	TGTGCCAGCAGTCTAGCGGGGGGGCTTGGTTTGGAGACCCAGTACTTC	CASSLAGGLGLETQYF
TRBV29-1	.	TRBJ1-5	.	TGCAGCGTTGGATGGGGAGGGGGCAATCAGCCCCAGCATTTT	CSVGWGGGNQPQHF
TRBV19	.	TRBJ1-1	.	TGTGCCAGTAGAGAGGGCTCATGGAACACTGAAGCTTTCTTT	CASREGSWNTEAFF
TRBV6-5	TRBD1	TRBJ2-7	.	TGTGCCAGCAGTTACCTGGGACAGGGACACTACGAGCAGTACTTC	CASSYLGQGHYEQYF
TRBV6-5	.	TRBJ1-5	.	TGTGCCAGCAGCCCGATTCAGGGGAATCAGCCCCAGCATTTT	CASSPIQGNQPQHF